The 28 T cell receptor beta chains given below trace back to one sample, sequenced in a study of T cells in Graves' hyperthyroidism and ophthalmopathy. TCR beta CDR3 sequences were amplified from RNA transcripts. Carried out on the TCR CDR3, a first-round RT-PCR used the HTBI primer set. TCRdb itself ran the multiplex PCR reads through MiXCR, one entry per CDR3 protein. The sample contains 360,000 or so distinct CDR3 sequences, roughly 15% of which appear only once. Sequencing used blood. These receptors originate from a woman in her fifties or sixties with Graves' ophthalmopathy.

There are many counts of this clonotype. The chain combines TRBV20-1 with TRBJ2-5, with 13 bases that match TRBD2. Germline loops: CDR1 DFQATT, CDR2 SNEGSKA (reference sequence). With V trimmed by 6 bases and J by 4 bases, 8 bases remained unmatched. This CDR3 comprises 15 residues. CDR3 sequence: CSAPWTSGRRETQYF. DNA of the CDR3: TGCAGTGCCCCGTGGACTAGCGGGAGACGAGAGACCCAGTACTTC.

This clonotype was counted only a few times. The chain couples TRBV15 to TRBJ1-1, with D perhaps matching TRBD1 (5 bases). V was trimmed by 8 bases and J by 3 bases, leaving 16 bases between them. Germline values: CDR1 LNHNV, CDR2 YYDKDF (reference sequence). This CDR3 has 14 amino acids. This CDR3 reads CATAKRGKDTEAFF. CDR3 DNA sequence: TGTGCCACCGCGAAACGGGGGAAGGACACTGAAGCTTTCTTT.

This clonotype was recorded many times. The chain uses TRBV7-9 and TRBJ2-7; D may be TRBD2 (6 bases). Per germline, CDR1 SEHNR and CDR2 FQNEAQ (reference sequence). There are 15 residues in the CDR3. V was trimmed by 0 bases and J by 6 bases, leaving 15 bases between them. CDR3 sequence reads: CASSLAYGGPLEQYF. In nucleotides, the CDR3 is TGTGCCAGCAGCTTAGCTTACGGGGGTCCGCTCGAGCAGTACTTC.

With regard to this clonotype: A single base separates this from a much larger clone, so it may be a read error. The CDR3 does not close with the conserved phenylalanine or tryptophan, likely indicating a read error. For the CDR3, the DNA is TGTGCTAGTGGTTTGGCTCCCGGGACAGGGGACGGCTACACCTCC. The encoded protein is CASGLAPGTGDGYTS. This sequence joins TRBV12-5 and TRBJ1-2; the match to TRBD1 covers 10 bases. The germline V gene encodes CDR1 LGHNT and CDR2 FRNRAP. Unmatched junction bases numbered 7, after V lost 1 base and J lost 8 bases. This CDR3 region has 15 residues.

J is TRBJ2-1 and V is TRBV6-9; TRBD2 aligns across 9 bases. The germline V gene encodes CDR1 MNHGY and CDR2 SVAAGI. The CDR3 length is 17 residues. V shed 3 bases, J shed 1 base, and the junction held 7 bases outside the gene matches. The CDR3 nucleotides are TGTGCCAGCAGTTACGACCCCAGCGGGAGGTCCTACAATGAGCAGTTCTTC. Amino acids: CASSYDPSGRSYNEQFF.

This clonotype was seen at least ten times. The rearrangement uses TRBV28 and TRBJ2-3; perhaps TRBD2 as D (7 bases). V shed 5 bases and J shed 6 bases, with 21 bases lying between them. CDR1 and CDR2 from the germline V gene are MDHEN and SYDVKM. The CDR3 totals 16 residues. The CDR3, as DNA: TGTGCCAGCAGTGCGGGGGACACCTCCGGGATGGATACGCAGTATTTT. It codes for CASSAGDTSGMDTQYF. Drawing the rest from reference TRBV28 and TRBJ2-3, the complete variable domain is DVKVTQSSRYLVKRTGEKVFLECVQDMDHENMFWYRQDPGLGLRLIYFSYDVKMKEKGDIPEGYSVSREKKERFSLILESASTNQTSMYLCASSAGDTSGMDTQYFGPGTRLTVL.

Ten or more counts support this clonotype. The CDR3, as DNA: TGTGCCAGCACCCCAGGGGAGGTTACTGAAGCTTTCTTT. It specifies CASTPGEVTEAFF. The V gene is TRBV12-3 or TRBV12-4, the J gene TRBJ1-1, with D possibly TRBD1 on 6 matching bases. There are 13 residues in the CDR3. V gave up 7 bases and J gave up 5 bases, with 14 bases separating them.

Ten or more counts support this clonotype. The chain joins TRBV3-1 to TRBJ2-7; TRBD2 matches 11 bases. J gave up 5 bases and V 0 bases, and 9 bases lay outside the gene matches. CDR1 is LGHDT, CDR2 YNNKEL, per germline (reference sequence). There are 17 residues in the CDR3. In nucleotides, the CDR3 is TGTGCCAGCAGCCAAGATTTAACGCTAGCGGGAGGCCACGAGCAGTACTTC. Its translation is CASSQDLTLAGGHEQYF.

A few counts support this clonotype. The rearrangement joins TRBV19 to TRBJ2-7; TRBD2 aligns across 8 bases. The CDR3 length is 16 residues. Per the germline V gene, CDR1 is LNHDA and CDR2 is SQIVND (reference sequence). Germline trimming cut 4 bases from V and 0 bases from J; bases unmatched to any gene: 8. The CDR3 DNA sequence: TGTGCCAGTAGTACCCGGGGGACTAGTGGCTCCTACGAGCAGTACTTC. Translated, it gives CASSTRGTSGSYEQYF.

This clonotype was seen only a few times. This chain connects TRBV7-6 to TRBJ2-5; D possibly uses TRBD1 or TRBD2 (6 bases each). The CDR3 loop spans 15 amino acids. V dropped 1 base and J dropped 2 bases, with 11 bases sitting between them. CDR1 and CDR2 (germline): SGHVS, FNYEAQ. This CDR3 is CASSLGTGRQETQYF. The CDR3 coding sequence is TGTGCCAGCAGCTTAGGCACAGGGAGGCAAGAGACCCAGTACTTC.

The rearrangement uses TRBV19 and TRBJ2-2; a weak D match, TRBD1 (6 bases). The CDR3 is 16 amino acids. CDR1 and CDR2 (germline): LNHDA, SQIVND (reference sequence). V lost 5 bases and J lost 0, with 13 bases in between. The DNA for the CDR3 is TGTGCCAGTAGTCTCCGGGACATCTCGAACACCGGGGAGCTGTTTTTT. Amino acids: CASSLRDISNTGELFF.

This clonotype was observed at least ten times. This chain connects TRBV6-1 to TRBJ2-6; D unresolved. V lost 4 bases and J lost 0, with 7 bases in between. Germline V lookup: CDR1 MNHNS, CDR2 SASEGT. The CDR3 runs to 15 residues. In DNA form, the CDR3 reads TGTGCCAGCAGTGGCCGGTCCTCTGGGGCCAACGTCCTGACTTTC. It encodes CASSGRSSGANVLTF.

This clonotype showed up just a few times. Here the CDR3 DNA reads TGCAGTGCTAAATGGGCTAGGGGCACCGGGGAGCTGTTTTTT. As protein: CSAKWARGTGELFF. This chain links TRBV20-1 with TRBJ2-2; possible D gene TRBD1, 5 bases. The CDR3 is 14 amino acids. Germline lookup yields CDR1 DFQATT and CDR2 SNEGSKA (reference sequence). V lost 4 bases and J lost 4, with 13 bases in between.

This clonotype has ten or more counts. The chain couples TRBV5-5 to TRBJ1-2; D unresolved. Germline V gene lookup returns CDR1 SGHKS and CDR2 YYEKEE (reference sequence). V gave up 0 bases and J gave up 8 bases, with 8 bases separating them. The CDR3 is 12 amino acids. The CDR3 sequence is CASSLDGDGYTF. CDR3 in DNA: TGTGCCAGCAGCTTGGACGGAGACGGCTACACCTTC.

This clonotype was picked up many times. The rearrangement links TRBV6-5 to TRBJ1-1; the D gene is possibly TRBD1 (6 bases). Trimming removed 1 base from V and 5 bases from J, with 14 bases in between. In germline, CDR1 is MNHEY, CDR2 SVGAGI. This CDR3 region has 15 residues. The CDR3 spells CASSYWGAILTEAFF. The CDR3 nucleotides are TGTGCCAGCAGTTACTGGGGGGCGATATTGACTGAAGCTTTCTTT.

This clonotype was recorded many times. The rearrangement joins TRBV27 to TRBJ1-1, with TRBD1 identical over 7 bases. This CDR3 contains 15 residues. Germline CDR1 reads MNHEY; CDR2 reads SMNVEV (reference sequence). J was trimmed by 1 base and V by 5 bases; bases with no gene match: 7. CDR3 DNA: TGTGCCAGCAGTCCCCGGACAGGTTGGAACACTGAAGCTTTCTTT. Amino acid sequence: CASSPRTGWNTEAFF.

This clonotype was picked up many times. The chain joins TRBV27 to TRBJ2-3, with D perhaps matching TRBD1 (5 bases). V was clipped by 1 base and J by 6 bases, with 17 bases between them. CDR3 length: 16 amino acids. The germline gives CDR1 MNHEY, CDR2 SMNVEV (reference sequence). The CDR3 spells CASSLLWAGPQDTQYF. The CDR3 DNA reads TGTGCCAGCAGTTTATTATGGGCAGGGCCGCAGGATACGCAGTATTTT.

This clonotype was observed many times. CDR3 in amino acids: CSARLAGGGGIQTQYF. CDR3 in DNA: TGCAGTGCTAGGCTAGCGGGAGGAGGGGGCATACAGACCCAGTACTTC. The V and J genes are TRBV20-1 and TRBJ2-5; 11 bases match TRBD2. The CDR3 runs to 16 residues. The V and J ends lost 3 bases and 6 bases, in that order; junction bases with no gene match: 12. The germline CDR1 and CDR2 sequences are DFQATT and SNEGSKA (reference sequence).

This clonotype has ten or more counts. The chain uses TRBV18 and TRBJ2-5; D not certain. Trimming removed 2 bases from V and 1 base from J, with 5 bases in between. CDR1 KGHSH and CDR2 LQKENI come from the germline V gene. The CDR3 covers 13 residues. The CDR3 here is CASSPGIQETQYF. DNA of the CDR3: TGTGCCAGCTCACCAGGTATCCAAGAGACCCAGTACTTC. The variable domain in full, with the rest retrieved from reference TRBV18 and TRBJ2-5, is NAGVMQNPRHLVRRRGQEARLRCSPMKGHSHVYWYRQLPEEGLKFMVYLQKENIIDESGMPKERFSAEFPKEGPSILRIQQVVRGDSAAYFCASSPGIQETQYFGPGTRLLVL.

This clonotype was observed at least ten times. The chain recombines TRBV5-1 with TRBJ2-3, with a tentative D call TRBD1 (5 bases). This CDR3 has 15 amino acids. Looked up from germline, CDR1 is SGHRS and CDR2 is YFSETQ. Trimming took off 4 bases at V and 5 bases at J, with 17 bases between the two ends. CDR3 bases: TGCGCCAGCAGCCATTCAGGGCCTGGCGTAGATACGCAGTATTTT. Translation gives CASSHSGPGVDTQYF.

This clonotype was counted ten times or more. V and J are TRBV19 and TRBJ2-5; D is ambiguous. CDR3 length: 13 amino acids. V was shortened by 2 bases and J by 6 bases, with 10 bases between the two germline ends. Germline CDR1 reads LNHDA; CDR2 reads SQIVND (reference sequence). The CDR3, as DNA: TGTGCCAGTAGTATATCGGCTAGGAAGACCCAGTACTTC. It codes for CASSISARKTQYF. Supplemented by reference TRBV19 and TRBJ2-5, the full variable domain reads DGGITQSPKYLFRKEGQNVTLSCEQNLNHDAMYWYRQDPGQGLRLIYYSQIVNDFQKGDIAEGYSVSREKKESFPLTVTSAQKNPTAFYLCASSISARKTQYFGPGTRLLVL.

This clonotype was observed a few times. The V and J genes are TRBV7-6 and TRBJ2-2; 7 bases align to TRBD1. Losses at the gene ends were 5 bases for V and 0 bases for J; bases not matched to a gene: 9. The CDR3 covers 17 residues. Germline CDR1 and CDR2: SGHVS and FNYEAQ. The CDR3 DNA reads TGTGCCAGCAGCGGACGTGGGACAGAAGCGAACACCGGGGAGCTGTTTTTT. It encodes CASSGRGTEANTGELFF.

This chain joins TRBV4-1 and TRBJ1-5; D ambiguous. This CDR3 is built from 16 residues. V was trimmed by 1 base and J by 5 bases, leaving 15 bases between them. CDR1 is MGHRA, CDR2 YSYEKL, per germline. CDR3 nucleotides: TGCGCCAGCAGCCAAGTACGGGCGGCAGGTGATCAGCCCCAGCATTTT. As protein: CASSQVRAAGDQPQHF.

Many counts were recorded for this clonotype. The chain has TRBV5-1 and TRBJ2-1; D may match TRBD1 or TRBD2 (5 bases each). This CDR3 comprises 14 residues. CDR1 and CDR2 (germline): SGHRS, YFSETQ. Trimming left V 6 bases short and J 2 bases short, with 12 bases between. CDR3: CASKEGPAYNEQFF. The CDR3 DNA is TGCGCCAGCAAAGAGGGACCCGCCTACAATGAGCAGTTCTTC. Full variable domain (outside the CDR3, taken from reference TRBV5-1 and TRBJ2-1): KAGVTQTPRYLIKTRGQQVTLSCSPISGHRSVSWYQQTPGQGLQFLFEYFSETQRNKGNFPGRFSGRQFSNSRSEMNVSTLELGDSALYLCASKEGPAYNEQFFGPGTRLTVL.

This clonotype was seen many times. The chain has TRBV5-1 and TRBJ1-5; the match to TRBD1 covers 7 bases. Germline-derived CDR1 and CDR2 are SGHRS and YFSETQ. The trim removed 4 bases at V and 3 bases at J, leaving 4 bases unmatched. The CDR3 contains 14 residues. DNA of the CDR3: TGCGCCAGCAGCCCCGGGACAGACAATCAGCCCCAGCATTTT. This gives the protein CASSPGTDNQPQHF. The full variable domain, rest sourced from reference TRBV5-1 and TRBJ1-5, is KAGVTQTPRYLIKTRGQQVTLSCSPISGHRSVSWYQQTPGQGLQFLFEYFSETQRNKGNFPGRFSGRQFSNSRSEMNVSTLELGDSALYLCASSPGTDNQPQHFGDGTRLSIL.

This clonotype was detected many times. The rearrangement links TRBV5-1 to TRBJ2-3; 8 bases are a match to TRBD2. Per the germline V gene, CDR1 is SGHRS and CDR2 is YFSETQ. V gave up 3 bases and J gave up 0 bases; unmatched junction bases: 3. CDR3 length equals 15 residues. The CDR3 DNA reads TGCGCCAGCAGCTATAGCGGGACTAGCACAGATACGCAGTATTTT. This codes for CASSYSGTSTDTQYF.

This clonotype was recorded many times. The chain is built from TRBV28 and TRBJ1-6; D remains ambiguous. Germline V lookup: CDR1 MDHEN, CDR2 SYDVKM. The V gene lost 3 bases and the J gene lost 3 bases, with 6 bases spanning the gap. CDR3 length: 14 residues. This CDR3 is CASSLVDYNSPLHF. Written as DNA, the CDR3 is TGTGCCAGCAGTTTGGTGGACTATAATTCACCCCTCCACTTT.

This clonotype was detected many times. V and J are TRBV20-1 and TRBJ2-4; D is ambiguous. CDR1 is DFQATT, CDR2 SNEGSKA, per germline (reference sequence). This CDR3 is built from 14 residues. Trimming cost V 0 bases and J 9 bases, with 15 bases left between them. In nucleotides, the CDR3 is TGCAGTGCTAGAGATCCCGAGAGGCAAGCCATTCAGTACTTC. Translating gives CSARDPERQAIQYF.